This TCR beta chain derives from a study of CD8 T cells in ankylosing spondylitis. Study conclusions and caveats: Ankylosing spondylitis blood appeared to carry a characteristic TCR beta motif of several highly homologous variants.

Trimming shortened V by 0 bases and J by 6 bases, and 15 bases separated the two germline ends. The CDR3 totals 15 residues. TCRdb called the 5' RACE reads again in MiXCR, with one record for every CDR3 protein. The table includes 250,000 to 350,000 distinct CDR3 sequences, 20% to 25% detected once. Worth noting for this clonotype: The antigen remains unidentified.

J is TRBJ2-7 and V is TRBV12-3 or TRBV12-4; the D gene could be TRBD1 or TRBD2 (5 bases each). The clonotype was recovered from a female donor with ankylosing spondylitis or in good health (not recorded which). Sequenced material: blood, either unsorted or a sorted T cell fraction (not recorded which). CDR3 sequence: CASSLAMGEGGEQYF. CDR3 nucleotides: TGTGCCAGCAGTTTAGCGATGGGGGAAGGAGGCGAGCAGTACTTC.